The clone carrying this T cell receptor beta chain was detected a few times. The sorted Tregs were CD4+CD25+CD127-/low cells. TCRdb called the 5' RACE reads again in MiXCR, with one record for every CDR3 protein. The sample consists of 62,000 or so distinct CDR3 sequences, approximately 26% of them appearing once. Germline lookup yields CDR1 MNHEY and CDR2 SVGEGT. The V segment lost 2 bases and the J segment 1 base; nucleotides outside the gene matches: 10. The CDR3 is 18 amino acids. This receptor was taken from a female donor with breast cancer. What was sequenced was tumor-infiltrating Tregs sorted from the breast tumor. This sequence joins TRBV6-2 or TRBV6-3 and TRBJ2-1; TRBD2 matches 8 bases. The CDR3 reads CASSYHLGAGDSYNEQFF. DNA for the CDR3: TGTGCCAGCAGTTACCACCTTGGAGCGGGAGATTCCTACAATGAGCAGTTCTTC.